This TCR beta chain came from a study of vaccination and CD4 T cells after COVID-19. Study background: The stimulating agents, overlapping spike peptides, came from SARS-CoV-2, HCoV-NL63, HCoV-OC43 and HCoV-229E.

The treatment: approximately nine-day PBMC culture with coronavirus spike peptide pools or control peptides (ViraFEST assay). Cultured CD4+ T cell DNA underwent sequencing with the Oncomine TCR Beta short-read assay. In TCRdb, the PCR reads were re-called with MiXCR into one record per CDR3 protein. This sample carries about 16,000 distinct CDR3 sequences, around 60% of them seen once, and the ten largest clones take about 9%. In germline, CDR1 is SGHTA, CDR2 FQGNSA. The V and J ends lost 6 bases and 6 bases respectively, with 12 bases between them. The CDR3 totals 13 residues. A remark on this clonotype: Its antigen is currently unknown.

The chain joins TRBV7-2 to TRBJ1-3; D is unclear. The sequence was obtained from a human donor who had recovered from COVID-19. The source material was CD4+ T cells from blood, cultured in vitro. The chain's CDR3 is CASRPRAVNTIYF. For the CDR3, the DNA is TGTGCCAGCAGGCCTAGGGCCGTAAACACCATATATTTT.